This T cell receptor beta chain was retrieved from a study of T cells after yellow fever vaccination. TCRdb processed the 5' RACE reads anew with MiXCR; each CDR3 protein has one entry. This table holds some 340,000 distinct CDR3 sequences, around a tenth found once. In germline, CDR1 is LGHNA, CDR2 YNFKEQ. With 0 bases clipped from V and 1 base from J, the junction kept 7 bases outside the gene matches. This CDR3 comprises 18 residues. The sequence came from a man aged 18 to 29 who received the YFV17D yellow fever vaccine. The V call is TRBV4-2, the J call TRBJ2-3, with 10 bases identical to TRBD1. Specimen: CD4+ T cells sorted from PBMCs, collected 45 days after the yellow fever booster vaccination. CDR3 sequence reads: CASSQDLTGGLRTDTQYF. The CDR3 DNA follows: TGTGCCAGCAGCCAAGATTTGACAGGGGGCCTCCGCACAGATACGCAGTATTTT.